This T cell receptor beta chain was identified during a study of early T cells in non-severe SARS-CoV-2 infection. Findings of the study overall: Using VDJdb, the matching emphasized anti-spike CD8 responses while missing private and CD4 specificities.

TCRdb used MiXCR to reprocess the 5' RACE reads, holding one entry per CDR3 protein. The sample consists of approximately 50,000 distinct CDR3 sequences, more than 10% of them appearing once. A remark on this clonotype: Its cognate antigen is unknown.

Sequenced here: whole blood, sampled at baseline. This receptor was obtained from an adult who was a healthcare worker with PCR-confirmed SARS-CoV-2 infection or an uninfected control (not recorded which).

CDR3 protein: CASSISGTLYEQYF. In DNA form, the CDR3 reads TGTGCCAGCAGTATTTCCGGGACACTTTACGAGCAGTACTTC. The chain has TRBV28 and TRBJ2-7; tentatively, D is TRBD1 (6 bases). Germline assignment: CDR1 MDHEN and CDR2 SYDVKM. This CDR3 has 14 residues. The ends were cut back, 5 bases at V and 4 bases at J, with 15 bases in the middle.